This T cell receptor (beta chain) comes out of a study of blood T cell repertoires in COVID-19. TCRdb's table, derived via immunoSEQ multiplex PCR, lists solely in-frame clones and lacks some. The profile shows some 150,000 clones, roughly 88% of them singletons. The sequenced sample was peripheral blood. The source is a man in his sixties who had recovered from COVID-19.

CDR3 amino acids: CASSSAVRPNTEAFF. The CDR3 nucleotides read TGTGCCAGTAGCTCTGCGGTCCGCCCGAACACTGAAGCTTTCTTT. V gene TRBV19 combines with J gene TRBJ1-1, with D unresolved. The CDR3 loop spans 15 amino acids. Trimming left V 6 bases short and J 1 base short, with 15 bases between. The V gene's germline CDR1 is LNHDA and CDR2 SQIVND (reference sequence).